Listed below are T cell receptor beta chains from one sample, sequenced in a study of T-cell reconstitution after alpha-beta-depleted transplantation in children. In TCRdb, the PCR reads were re-called with MiXCR into one record per CDR3 protein. The table records under 250,000 distinct CDR3 sequences, around a sixth of them present only once. The sequenced sample was PBMCs, mostly from graft donor cells, obtained 360 days after TCRalphabeta/CD19-depleted stem cell transplant. The source is a male patient between 2 and 15 years old who had a stem cell transplant for acute lymphoblastic leukemia, so the T cells may come from the graft donor. CDR3s include the opening cysteine and the closing phenylalanine or tryptophan. The D gene is left open where the match is weak. Size is omitted from some rows. Given values are once, few, many or a class for expanded clones.

J: TRBJ2-3
D: TRBD2
V: TRBV12-3/TRBV12-4
size: -
DNA: TGTGCCAGCAGTCAGACTAGCGGGGGGAGAGATACGCAGTATTTT
CDR3: CASSQTSGGRDTQYF

J: TRBJ2-5
D: -
V: TRBV21-1
size: few
DNA: TGTGCCAGCATCCCCAGGGAGACCCAGTACTTC
CDR3: CASIPRETQYF

J: TRBJ2-3
D: -
V: TRBV15
size: -
DNA: TGTGCCACCAGCAGAGGTCAGGGATTGGAGGATACGCAGTATTTT
CDR3: CATSRGQGLEDTQYF

J: TRBJ2-7
D: TRBD2
V: TRBV12-3/TRBV12-4
size: -
DNA: TGTGCCAGCAGCCCCACGGGACTAGCGGGAGTCTTCTACGAGCAGTACTTC
CDR3: CASSPTGLAGVFYEQYF

J: TRBJ1-6
D: TRBD1
V: TRBV11-1
size: few
DNA: TGTGCCAGCAGCTCAACAGGGGGTTGGAGCTCCTATAATTCACCCCTCCACTTT
CDR3: CASSSTGGWSSYNSPLHF

J: TRBJ2-5
D: -
V: TRBV2
size: many
DNA: TGTGCCAGCAGTGATCGCAGGGTTGTAGAGACCCAGTACTTC
CDR3: CASSDRRVVETQYF

J: TRBJ2-1
D: TRBD1
V: TRBV24-1
size: -
DNA: TGTGCCACCAGTGACTTGACAGGGACCTACAATGAGCAGTTCTTC
CDR3: CATSDLTGTYNEQFF

J: TRBJ2-2
D: -
V: TRBV5-8
size: -
DNA: TGTGCCAGCAGCTTGATCCCTTCCCGGGGTGCGGAGCTGTTTTTT
CDR3: CASSLIPSRGAELFF

J: TRBJ1-5
D: -
V: TRBV3-1
size: few
DNA: TGTGCCAGCAGCCCCGGACGGTTGTTAGATCAGCCCCAGCATTTT
CDR3: CASSPGRLLDQPQHF

J: TRBJ2-7
D: -
V: TRBV6-2/TRBV6-3
size: many
DNA: TGTGCCAGCAGTTACTCACAGGTCTCCTACGAGCAGTACTTC
CDR3: CASSYSQVSYEQYF

J: TRBJ2-7
D: -
V: TRBV20-1
size: -
DNA: TGCAGTGCTAGAGCAGATACCGTCTCAGAGCAGTACTTC
CDR3: CSARADTVSEQYF

J: TRBJ2-1
D: -
V: TRBV7-9
size: -
DNA: TGTGCCAGCAGCTTAGCCGATAGGGTCTACAATGAGCAGTTCTTC
CDR3: CASSLADRVYNEQFF

J: TRBJ2-1
D: -
V: TRBV30
size: -
DNA: TGTGCCTGGAGTGGAGCCCGTAATGAGCAGTTCTTC
CDR3: CAWSGARNEQFF

J: TRBJ2-3
D: -
V: TRBV15
size: many
DNA: TGTGCCACCAGCAGAACCCGGACACCCCGCACAGATACGCAGTATTTT
CDR3: CATSRTRTPRTDTQYF

J: TRBJ2-7
D: -
V: TRBV3-1
size: -
DNA: TGTGCCAGCAGCCAAGAGGGGGGAACCGGCTGGATAAACCCCCACGAGCAGTACTTC
CDR3: CASSQEGGTGWINPHEQYF

J: TRBJ2-7
D: -
V: TRBV7-9
size: -
DNA: TGTGCCAGCAGTCTGACAGGAATTTCCTACGAGCAGTACTTC
CDR3: CASSLTGISYEQYF

J: TRBJ1-1
D: -
V: TRBV6-5
size: -
DNA: TGTGCCAGCAGTTATGACACTGAAGCTTTCTTT
CDR3: CASSYDTEAFF

J: TRBJ2-7
D: -
V: TRBV29-1
size: few
DNA: TGCAGCGGGGGGGGCTTGGGCCCGTCCTACGAGCAGTACTTC
CDR3: CSGGGLGPSYEQYF

J: TRBJ1-3
D: -
V: TRBV7-9
size: few
DNA: TGTGCCAGCAGCTTAAGAGGGGTCGGAAACACCATATATTTT
CDR3: CASSLRGVGNTIYF

J: TRBJ2-7
D: -
V: TRBV11-2
size: -
DNA: TGTGCCAGCAGCTTAAAAGACGGCGCCTACGAGCAGTACTTC
CDR3: CASSLKDGAYEQYF

J: TRBJ1-4
D: -
V: TRBV7-2
size: -
DNA: TGTGCCAGCAGCCGGCAGGGTTATGAAAAACTGTTTTTT
CDR3: CASSRQGYEKLFF

J: TRBJ1-2
D: TRBD1
V: TRBV30
size: -
DNA: TGTGCCTGGAGCGACGGGACAGGTGGCTACACCTTC
CDR3: CAWSDGTGGYTF

J: TRBJ2-5
D: -
V: TRBV27
size: -
DNA: TGTGCCAGCAGTTTAAGAATTATTGGGGAGAAAAAAGAGACCCAGTACTTC
CDR3: CASSLRIIGEKKETQYF

J: TRBJ2-5
D: TRBD2
V: TRBV20-1
size: few
DNA: TGCAGTGCTAGAGGGGGCGGGGGGGCGGAGACCCAGTACTTC
CDR3: CSARGGGGAETQYF

J: TRBJ1-5
D: TRBD1
V: TRBV6-1
size: few
DNA: TGTGCCAGCAGTGCGACAGGGTATAGCAATCAGCCCCAGCATTTT
CDR3: CASSATGYSNQPQHF

J: TRBJ2-3
D: TRBD1
V: TRBV6-5
size: few
DNA: TGTGCCAGCAGTTACAGGGGACAGGGGGCAGATACGCAGTATTTT
CDR3: CASSYRGQGADTQYF

J: TRBJ1-1
D: -
V: TRBV12-3/TRBV12-4
size: few
DNA: TGTGCCAGCAGTGGTAGGCCTGAAGCTTTCTTT
CDR3: CASSGRPEAFF

J: TRBJ1-3
D: -
V: TRBV5-1
size: few
DNA: TGCGCCAGCAGCGTGAGGGGCGACAAAAACACCATATATTTT
CDR3: CASSVRGDKNTIYF

J: TRBJ2-3
D: TRBD1
V: TRBV4-1
size: few
DNA: TGCGCCAGCAGCCAAGTGTTCAAAAGCAGGGGGCGTGTAGATACGCAGTATTTT
CDR3: CASSQVFKSRGRVDTQYF

J: TRBJ2-3
D: TRBD2
V: TRBV6-5
size: few
DNA: TGTGCCAGCAGTTATTTACCCGGACTAGCGGGGGCAAATACGCAGTATTTT
CDR3: CASSYLPGLAGANTQYF

J: TRBJ1-5
D: TRBD1
V: TRBV12-3/TRBV12-4
size: few
DNA: TGTGCCAGCAGCCAGGGACAGTTTACTCAGCCCCAGCATTTT
CDR3: CASSQGQFTQPQHF

J: TRBJ1-4
D: -
V: TRBV29-1
size: few
DNA: TGCAGCATAAAAACGAGGGAAAAACTGTTTTTT
CDR3: CSIKTREKLFF

J: TRBJ2-7
D: -
V: TRBV12-3/TRBV12-4
size: few
DNA: TGTGCCAGCAGTTTGGGGGCCGGGGCCTACGAGCAGTACTTC
CDR3: CASSLGAGAYEQYF

J: TRBJ1-4
D: -
V: TRBV6-6
size: few
DNA: TGTGCCATCGCCGGGGAAAAACTGTTTTTT
CDR3: CAIAGEKLFF

J: TRBJ2-7
D: -
V: TRBV5-6
size: -
DNA: TGTGCCAGCAGCTTACTAGCCGGGACCCGAGGACCCTACGAGCAGTACTTC
CDR3: CASSLLAGTRGPYEQYF

J: TRBJ2-6
D: -
V: TRBV5-6
size: -
DNA: TGTGCCAGCAGCCTAGGACGGTTTGGGGCCAACGTCCTGACTTTC
CDR3: CASSLGRFGANVLTF

J: TRBJ2-5
D: TRBD2
V: TRBV20-1
size: few
DNA: TGCAGTGCTCACACACTAGCGGGGGAGACCCAGTACTTC
CDR3: CSAHTLAGETQYF

J: TRBJ2-3
D: -
V: TRBV6-5
size: few
DNA: TGTGCCAGCAGCCACTCCTGGGAGGGGGCCGGGGATACGCAGTATTTT
CDR3: CASSHSWEGAGDTQYF

J: TRBJ1-2
D: TRBD1
V: TRBV27
size: -
DNA: TGTGCCAGCAGCCGCCGGACAGGAGCTAACTATGGCTACACCTTC
CDR3: CASSRRTGANYGYTF

J: TRBJ1-5
D: -
V: TRBV12-3/TRBV12-4
size: -
DNA: TGTGCCAGCAGTCCACAGCTCAATCAGCCCCAGCATTTT
CDR3: CASSPQLNQPQHF

J: TRBJ2-7
D: -
V: TRBV4-2
size: few
DNA: TGTGCCAGCAGCCAACGACTCATCGACTACGAGCAGTACTTC
CDR3: CASSQRLIDYEQYF